This T cell receptor (beta chain) was sequenced during a study of tumor and adjacent non-tumor tissue in lung cancer. TCRbeta libraries were built with three rounds of nested PCR, modified from ARM-PCR. MiXCR, run by TCRdb on the multiplex PCR reads, gives a single entry per CDR3 protein. Among about 68,000 distinct CDR3 sequences listed, approximately 63% were seen once. This clonotype appeared a single time. A much larger clone lies one base from this, so it may be a read error. This CDR3 is 13 amino acids long. CDR1 is MNHEY and CDR2 is SVGAGI in the germline V gene. RNA was extracted from bulk tissue without any cell sorting.

The sequence was collected from a man aged 45 to 65 with non-small cell lung cancer. The sequencing sample was made of lung tumor tissue. The V gene is TRBV6-5, the J gene TRBJ1-6, with D unresolved. The CDR3 region is CANSSAGWEPLHF. The CDR3 nucleotides read TGTGCCAACAGTTCGGCGGGCTGGGAACCCCTCCACTTT.